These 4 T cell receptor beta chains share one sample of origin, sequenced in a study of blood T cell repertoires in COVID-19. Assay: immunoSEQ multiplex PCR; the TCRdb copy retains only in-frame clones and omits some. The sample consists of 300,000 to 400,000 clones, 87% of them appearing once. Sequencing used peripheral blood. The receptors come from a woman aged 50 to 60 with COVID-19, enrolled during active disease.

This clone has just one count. CDR3 bases: TGTGCCAGCAGTTACTTGGGGAGAAACACCTTC. This sequence encodes CASSYLGRNTF. The V call is TRBV6-5, the J call TRBJ1-2; unclear D gene. The CDR3 consists of 11 residues. V lost 1 base to trimming and J lost 12 bases, with 9 bases between them. Germline V lookup: CDR1 MNHEY, CDR2 SVGAGI.

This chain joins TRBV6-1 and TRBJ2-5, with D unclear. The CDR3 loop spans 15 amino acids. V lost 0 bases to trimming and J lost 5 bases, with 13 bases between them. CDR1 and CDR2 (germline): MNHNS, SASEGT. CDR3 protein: CASSEAIGVSETQYF. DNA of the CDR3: TGTGCCAGCAGTGAAGCGATAGGTGTTAGCGAGACCCAGTACTTC.

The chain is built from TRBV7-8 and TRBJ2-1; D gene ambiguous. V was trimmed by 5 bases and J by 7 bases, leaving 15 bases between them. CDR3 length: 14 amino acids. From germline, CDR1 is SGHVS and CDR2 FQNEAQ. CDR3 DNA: TGTGCCAGCAGCCGAGATCGGGTCACAAATGAGCAGTTCTTC. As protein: CASSRDRVTNEQFF. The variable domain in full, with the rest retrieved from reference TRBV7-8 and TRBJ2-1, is GAGVSQSPRYKVAKRGQDVALRCDPISGHVSLFWYQQALGQGPEFLTYFQNEAQLDKSGLPSDRFFAERPEGSVSTLKIQRTQQEDSAVYLCASSRDRVTNEQFFGPGTRLTVL.

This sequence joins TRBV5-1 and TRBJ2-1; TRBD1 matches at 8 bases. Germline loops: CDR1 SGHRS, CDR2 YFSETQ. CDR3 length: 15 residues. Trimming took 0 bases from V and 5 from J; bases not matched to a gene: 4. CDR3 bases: TGCGCCAGCAGCTTGGGGGACAGGACCCACAATGAGCAGTTCTTC. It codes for CASSLGDRTHNEQFF.